Listed here are 10 T cell receptor beta chains from one sample, sequenced in a study of T cells in Graves' hyperthyroidism and ophthalmopathy. RNA transcripts provided the source from which TCR beta CDR3 regions were amplified. Initially, a first-round RT-PCR of the TCR CDR3 employed the HTBI primer set. Via MiXCR, TCRdb re-called the multiplex PCR reads, giving one row per CDR3 protein. This table holds about 420,000 distinct CDR3 sequences, about a sixth found once. The sequencing sample was made of blood. All receptors come from a woman younger than 35 with Graves' hyperthyroidism.

In regard to this clonotype: A much larger clone lies a single base off, so this may be a read error. The genes are TRBV7-9 and TRBJ2-4; no clear D. CDR3 length: 15 residues. From germline, CDR1 is SEHNR and CDR2 FQNEAQ (reference sequence). In DNA form, the CDR3 reads TGTGCCAGCAGCTTAAGTGCGTTAGCCAATAACATTCAGTACTTC. Its translation is CASSLSALANNIQYF.

V is TRBV25-1 and J is TRBJ1-6; no clear D. Looked up from germline, CDR1 is MGHDK and CDR2 is SYGVNS. Trimming stripped 2 bases from V and 8 bases from J, with 13 bases between. The CDR3 is 15 residues long. Written as DNA, the CDR3 is TGTGCCAGCAGTGAAATAGGCCCTTCTCATTCACCCCTCCACTTT. It specifies CASSEIGPSHSPLHF.

This clonotype turned up a few times. The chain links TRBV5-1 to TRBJ2-1; possibly TRBD1 or TRBD2 for D (5 bases each). V shed 4 bases and J shed 2 bases, with 7 bases lying between them. This CDR3 is built from 13 residues. The germline gives CDR1 SGHRS, CDR2 YFSETQ. CDR3 coding DNA: TGCGCCAGCAGCGGGGGAACCTACAATGAGCAGTTCTTC. Translating it yields CASSGGTYNEQFF.

This clonotype has at least ten counts. This chain connects TRBV20-1 to TRBJ2-7; D may correspond to TRBD1 or TRBD2 (6 bases each). V gave up 6 bases and J gave up 0 bases, with 12 bases separating them. Germline CDR1 and CDR2: DFQATT and SNEGSKA (reference sequence). The CDR3 contains 13 residues. This chain's CDR3 is CSAAWGASYEQYF. The CDR3 DNA is TGCAGTGCCGCCTGGGGGGCCTCCTACGAGCAGTACTTC.

This clonotype came up many times. The CDR3 DNA sequence: TGTGCCAGCAGCCGGAACGGGGCGGATGGCTACACCTTC. Translated, it gives CASSRNGADGYTF. The rearrangement uses TRBV3-1 and TRBJ1-2; tentative D call: TRBD1 (5 bases). CDR1 LGHDT and CDR2 YNNKEL come from the germline V gene (reference sequence). With 4 bases removed from V and 6 bases from J, the gap between germline ends came to 12 bases. The CDR3 sequence is 13 residues long. The full variable domain, in which reference TRBV3-1 and TRBJ1-2 provide the parts outside the CDR3, is DTAVSQTPKYLVTQMGNDKSIKCEQNLGHDTMYWYKQDSKKFLKIMFSYNNKELIINETVPNRFSPKSPDKAHLNLHINSLELGDSAVYFCASSRNGADGYTFGSGTRLTVV.

In this sample, this clonotype turned up a few times. The V and J genes are TRBV6-1 and TRBJ2-1, with 7 bases aligning to TRBD2. The length of the CDR3 is 14 residues. V gave up 6 bases and J gave up 0 bases; unmatched junction bases: 2. From germline, CDR1 is MNHNS and CDR2 SASEGT. CDR3 loop: CASRGGSSYNEQFF. CDR3 coding DNA: TGTGCCAGCAGGGGGGGGAGCTCCTACAATGAGCAGTTCTTC.

This chain links TRBV29-1 with TRBJ2-7; 7 bases agree with TRBD1. The germline V gene has CDR1 SQVTM and CDR2 ANQGSEA. V shed 4 bases and J 1 base; nucleotides not matched to a gene: 4. The CDR3 consists of 13 residues. The CDR3 DNA is TGCAGCGTTGGCCAGGGGGAGTCCTACGAGCAGTACTTC. Amino acid sequence: CSVGQGESYEQYF.

This clonotype was found a few times. V gene TRBV2 combines with J gene TRBJ2-3, with D unresolved. This CDR3 is built from 14 residues. V was clipped by 6 bases and J by 0 bases, with 10 bases between them. Germline V CDR1 and CDR2: SNHLY, FYNNEI. The CDR3 bases are TGTGCCAGCAGAAGCCCGGACAGCACAGATACGCAGTATTTT. Translation: CASRSPDSTDTQYF.

This clonotype was seen repeatedly, ten times or more. The rearrangement links TRBV20-1 to TRBJ2-3, with D unclear. V lost 0 bases and J lost 5, with 12 bases in between. The V gene's germline CDR1 is DFQATT and CDR2 SNEGSKA (reference sequence). CDR3 length: 14 amino acids. The CDR3 nucleotides are TGCAGTGCTAGAGATAGCCTGAAGGGAGATACGCAGTATTTT. It specifies CSARDSLKGDTQYF.

The table lists this clonotype with many counts. The J gene is TRBJ2-7, the V gene TRBV2; D remains ambiguous. Per germline, CDR1 SNHLY and CDR2 FYNNEI. Deletions cut 7 bases from V and 0 bases from J, with 16 bases between. This CDR3 contains 15 residues. The CDR3 DNA sequence: TGTGCCAGCACTAAAAAGGACGCGAGCTCCTACGAGCAGTACTTC. Translated, it gives CASTKKDASSYEQYF. Based on the CDR3 plus reference TRBV2 and TRBJ2-7, the full variable domain is EPEVTQTPSHQVTQMGQEVILRCVPISNHLYFYWYRQILGQKVEFLVSFYNNEISEKSEIFDDQFSVERPDGSNFTLKIRSTKLEDSAMYFCASTKKDASSYEQYFGPGTRLTVT.